Each of the 28 T cell receptor beta chains below was sequenced from the same sample in a study of T cell responses to AZD1222 COVID-19 vaccine. Profiling relied on immunoSEQ multiplex PCR, and the TCRdb table lists in-frame clones only, not all of them. The sample holds approximately 60,000 clones, about 83% seen once. Material: peripheral blood, obtained on day 0 of AZD1222 vaccination. Receptors originate from an adult in good health.

The chain recombines TRBV7-2 with TRBJ1-3; the match to TRBD1 covers 9 bases. V trimming: 7 bases; J trimming: 0 bases; junction bases outside the gene matches: 7. The V gene's germline CDR1 is SGHTA and CDR2 FQGNSA. This CDR3 has 16 amino acids. The CDR3 here is CASTPGQGFSGNTIYF. CDR3 coding DNA: TGTGCCAGCACCCCGGGACAGGGATTCTCTGGAAACACCATATATTTT.

The CDR3 loop is CASPSGGASYNSPLHF. The CDR3, as DNA: TGTGCCAGCCCCTCAGGGGGGGCATCCTATAATTCACCCCTCCACTTT. The chain combines TRBV14 with TRBJ1-6; 7 nucleotides agree with TRBD1. V was clipped by 8 bases and J by 1 base; unmatched bases: 8. The CDR3 runs 16 residues. Germline V CDR1 and CDR2: SGHDN, FVKESK.

This clone was detected once. The chain uses TRBV11-3 and TRBJ1-1, with D maybe TRBD1 (6 bases). CDR3 length equals 16 residues. The ends were cut back, 3 bases at V and 1 base at J, with 15 bases in the middle. Germline lookup yields CDR1 SGHNT and CDR2 YENEEA. The CDR3 loop reads CASSLGTGTPNTEAFF. Here the CDR3 DNA reads TGTGCCAGCAGCTTGGGGACCGGGACACCGAACACTGAAGCTTTCTTT. The full variable domain, in which reference TRBV11-3 and TRBJ1-1 provide the parts outside the CDR3, is EAGVVQSPRYKIIEKKQPVAFWCNPISGHNTLYWYLQNLGQGPELLIRYENEEAVDDSQLPKDRFSAERLKGVDSTLKIQPAELGDSAVYLCASSLGTGTPNTEAFFGQGTRLTVV.

DNA of the CDR3: TGTGCCACCACGGACGTAGGGACCAGGGGGGAAGAAAAACTGTTTTTT. This gives the protein CATTDVGTRGEEKLFF. The chain recombines TRBV24-1 with TRBJ1-4; 7 nucleotides agree with TRBD1. The CDR3 sequence is 16 residues long. Germline lookup yields CDR1 KGHDR and CDR2 SFDVKD. With V trimmed by 8 bases and J by 8 bases, 16 bases remained unmatched.

The chain links TRBV4-1 to TRBJ1-5; no reliable D call. In germline, CDR1 is MGHRA, CDR2 YSYEKL. The CDR3 runs 17 residues. V was cut by 1 base and J by 0 bases, with 13 bases left in between. In nucleotides, the CDR3 is TGCGCCAGCAGCCAAGGTCACGCCCCTTATAGCAATCAGCCCCAGCATTTT. This encodes CASSQGHAPYSNQPQHF.

This clone turned up a few times. This chain connects TRBV29-1 to TRBJ2-7; weak D call: TRBD1 (6 bases). Deletions cut 5 bases from V and 4 bases from J, with 12 bases between. The CDR3 totals 12 residues. Germline loops: CDR1 SQVTM, CDR2 ANQGSEA. The CDR3 loop is CSVRPTGYEQYF. CDR3 DNA: TGCAGCGTTCGCCCCACAGGGTACGAGCAGTACTTC.

V usage is TRBV5-1 and J usage is TRBJ2-2; the D gene is possibly TRBD1 (6 bases). Germline V gives CDR1 SGHRS, CDR2 YFSETQ. Trimming cost V 4 bases and J 6 bases, with 10 bases left between them. This CDR3 has 13 residues. CDR3 residues: CASSTTGPGELFF. The DNA for the CDR3 is TGCGCCAGCAGCACAACAGGGCCCGGGGAGCTGTTTTTT.

The chain couples TRBV5-1 to TRBJ1-3, with no clear D. Per germline, CDR1 SGHRS and CDR2 YFSETQ. V gave up 2 bases and J gave up 0 bases, with 9 bases separating them. The CDR3 consists of 15 residues. CDR3 sequence: CASSLGASSGNTIYF. In DNA form, the CDR3 reads TGCGCCAGCAGCTTAGGCGCCAGCTCTGGAAACACCATATATTTT.

The rearrangement links TRBV5-1 to TRBJ1-2, with 9 bases that match TRBD1. The V and J ends lost 5 bases and 8 bases, in that order; junction bases with no gene match: 4. The germline V gene encodes CDR1 SGHRS and CDR2 YFSETQ. This CDR3 contains 12 residues. The CDR3 DNA reads as TGCGCCAGCAGGTGGGACAGGGAAGGCTACACCTTC. Protein sequence: CASRWDREGYTF.

This chain joins TRBV29-1 and TRBJ2-3, with D hard to call. With 3 bases removed from V and 1 base from J, the gap between germline ends came to 5 bases. Germline CDR1 is SQVTM and CDR2 is ANQGSEA. This CDR3 region has 12 residues. The CDR3 bases are TGCAGCGTTGACGTGGGCACAGATACGCAGTATTTT. Protein: CSVDVGTDTQYF.

This chain links TRBV20-1 with TRBJ2-1, with D tentatively TRBD1 (5 bases). Trimming took 4 bases from V and 0 from J, leaving 10 bases between them. CDR3 size: 14 residues. Germline CDR1 is DFQATT and CDR2 is SNEGSKA (reference sequence). CDR3 DNA sequence: TGCAGTGCTACTGACAGTAGCTCCTACAATGAGCAGTTCTTC. Its translation is CSATDSSSYNEQFF.

This clone turned up a few times. J is TRBJ1-5 and V is TRBV6-2 or TRBV6-3, with D maybe TRBD1 (6 bases). Per germline, CDR1 MNHEY and CDR2 SVGEGT. The CDR3 is 14 residues long. The ends were cut back, 3 bases at V and 6 bases at J, with 12 bases in the middle. CDR3 in amino acids: CASSYGGRAQPQHF. The DNA of the CDR3 is TGTGCCAGCAGTTATGGGGGGCGGGCTCAGCCCCAGCATTTT.

CDR3 loop: CASSEGQAGFYGYTF. The DNA for the CDR3 is TGTGCCAGCAGTGAGGGCCAGGCTGGGTTCTATGGCTACACCTTC. The chain carries TRBV2 and TRBJ1-2; the D is unclear. The CDR3 length is 15 residues. Germline CDR1 SNHLY, CDR2 FYNNEI. Between the trimmed V and J ends, which lost 3 bases and 4 bases, there was a span of 15 bases.

This clone is deemed medium-sized. The chain has TRBV28 and TRBJ1-6; TRBD1 is a possible D gene (5 bases). The CDR3 loop spans 14 amino acids. Trimming pared 5 bases from V and 11 bases from J, leaving 16 bases between. Germline V gene data show CDR1 as MDHEN and CDR2 as SYDVKM. Here the CDR3 reads CASSQGMEAAPLHF. CDR3 nucleotide sequence: TGTGCCAGCAGTCAGGGAATGGAGGCTGCACCCCTCCACTTT.

The chain carries TRBV6-2 or TRBV6-3 and TRBJ2-3; D remains ambiguous. The germline CDR1 and CDR2 sequences are MNHEY and SVGEGT. The germline V and J ends were trimmed by 0 bases and 4 bases, with 11 bases remaining between them. The CDR3 sequence is 15 residues long. This CDR3 is CASSYSSRRPDTQYF. CDR3 in DNA: TGTGCCAGCAGTTACTCTTCTAGACGGCCAGATACGCAGTATTTT.

V usage is TRBV2 and J usage is TRBJ1-1; D possibly corresponds to TRBD1 (6 bases). CDR1 is SNHLY, CDR2 FYNNEI, per germline. Trimming took off 4 bases at V and 1 base at J, with 10 bases between the two ends. This CDR3 spans 14 amino acids. This CDR3 reads CASSAIRGNTEAFF. The DNA for the CDR3 is TGTGCCAGCAGTGCTATCAGGGGGAACACTGAAGCTTTCTTT.

This sequence joins TRBV28 and TRBJ2-7; perhaps TRBD2 as D (7 bases). CDR1 is MDHEN, CDR2 SYDVKM, per germline. CDR3 length: 14 residues. V was shortened by 5 bases and J by 7 bases, with 18 bases between the two germline ends. This CDR3 is CASSIGGGRREQYF. The CDR3 region has the DNA TGTGCCAGCAGTATAGGGGGGGGTCGGCGGGAGCAGTACTTC.

The chain links TRBV24-1 to TRBJ1-6, with 9 positions matching TRBD1. After removal of 3 bases from V and 10 bases from J, the junction contained 6 bases not matched to a gene. The CDR3 runs 15 residues. CDR1 and CDR2 from the germline V gene are KGHDR and SFDVKD. The CDR3 loop reads CATSDEGQGGSPLHF. For the CDR3, the DNA is TGTGCCACCAGTGATGAGGGACAGGGAGGATCACCCCTCCACTTT.

The chain uses TRBV28 and TRBJ2-7, with D tentatively TRBD2 (5 bases). The CDR3 sequence is 14 residues long. The V gene's germline CDR1 is MDHEN and CDR2 SYDVKM. The germline V and J ends were trimmed by 3 bases and 7 bases, with 16 bases remaining between them. CDR3 DNA: TGTGCCAGCAGTTTCGGGGTCCCATTGGGGGAGCAGTACTTC. Amino acid sequence: CASSFGVPLGEQYF.

The chain links TRBV20-1 to TRBJ1-2, with unresolved D. The CDR3 spans 10 residues. V lost 4 bases and J 6 bases, leaving 6 bases between the germline ends. Per germline, CDR1 DFQATT and CDR2 SNEGSKA (reference sequence). For the CDR3, the DNA is TGCAGTGCTACCCGTGATGGCTACACCTTC. This gives the protein CSATRDGYTF.

V usage is TRBV13 and J usage is TRBJ2-7, with 15 bases that match TRBD2. The germline CDR1 and CDR2 sequences are PRHDT and FYEKMQ (reference sequence). CDR3 size: 16 residues. The junction had 4 bases not matched to a gene; V was cut back by 5 bases and J by 2 bases. CDR3 coding DNA: TGTGCCAGCAGCCTTCGGACTAGCGGGGGGGCCTACGAGCAGTACTTC. Translation gives CASSLRTSGGAYEQYF.

This chain uses TRBV7-9 with TRBJ2-7, with unresolved D. V was pared by 1 base and J by 4 bases, with 14 bases between. The CDR3 runs 15 residues. Per germline, CDR1 SEHNR and CDR2 FQNEAQ (reference sequence). The CDR3 sequence is CASSLGQTSGYEQYF. DNA for the CDR3: TGTGCCAGCAGCTTAGGGCAGACGAGTGGATACGAGCAGTACTTC.

This chain connects TRBV4-3 to TRBJ1-2; TRBD1 matches at 9 bases. CDR1 LGHNA and CDR2 YSLEER come from the germline V gene. The trim removed 0 bases at V and 6 bases at J, leaving 5 bases unmatched. This CDR3 contains 15 residues. CDR3 in DNA: TGCGCCAGCAGCCAAGACTCTAGGACAGGGGATGGCTACACCTTC. This gives the protein CASSQDSRTGDGYTF.

The chain is built from TRBV29-1 and TRBJ1-3; 7 bases map to TRBD1. This CDR3 comprises 14 residues. Losses at the gene ends were 6 bases for V and 2 bases for J; bases not matched to a gene: 7. Germline V gene data show CDR1 as SQVTM and CDR2 as ANQGSEA. CDR3 residues: CSVQLDRAGNTIYF. The CDR3 nucleotides read TGCAGCGTGCAACTCGACAGGGCTGGAAACACCATATATTTT.

The J gene is TRBJ2-5, the V gene TRBV27, with D perhaps given as TRBD1 or TRBD2 (5 bases each). Looked up from germline, CDR1 is MNHEY and CDR2 is SMNVEV (reference sequence). The CDR3 has 15 residues. In nucleotides, the CDR3 is TGTGTCACCAGGACCCTAGGGACGGCGCAAGAGACCCAGTACTTC. It translates to CVTRTLGTAQETQYF.

The chain carries TRBV13 and TRBJ1-1; D unclear. This CDR3 comprises 14 residues. Germline assignment: CDR1 PRHDT and CDR2 FYEKMQ (reference sequence). V lost 4 bases and J lost 2, with 11 bases in between. This chain's CDR3 is CASSSRRINTEAFF. Here the CDR3 DNA reads TGTGCCAGCAGCTCGAGGCGGATAAACACTGAAGCTTTCTTT.

This chain links TRBV5-1 with TRBJ1-2; maybe TRBD1 (6 bases). Germline-derived CDR1 and CDR2 are SGHRS and YFSETQ. CDR3 size: 13 residues. Trimming took 6 bases from V and 3 from J, leaving 12 bases between them. This CDR3 is CASTTQGHYGYTF. CDR3 DNA: TGCGCCAGCACCACACAGGGCCACTATGGCTACACCTTC.

The rearrangement joins TRBV30 to TRBJ1-2, with a possible D match to TRBD1 (6 bases). This CDR3 region has 12 residues. Germline V gene sequence: CDR1 GTSNPN, CDR2 SVGIG (reference sequence). Trimming took 3 bases from V and 4 from J, leaving 9 bases between them. CDR3 in DNA: TGTGCCTGGAGACCCAGGGGCTATGGCTACACCTTC. Protein sequence: CAWRPRGYGYTF.